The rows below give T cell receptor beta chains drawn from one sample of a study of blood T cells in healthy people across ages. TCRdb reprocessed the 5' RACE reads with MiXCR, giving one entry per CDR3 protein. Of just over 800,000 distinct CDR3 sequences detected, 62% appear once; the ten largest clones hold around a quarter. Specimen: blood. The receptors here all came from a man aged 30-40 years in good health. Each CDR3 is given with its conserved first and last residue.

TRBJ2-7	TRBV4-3	CASSKQGAGGCYEQYF
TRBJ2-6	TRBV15	CATSSAPLVTGANVLTF
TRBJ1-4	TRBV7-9	CASSLGVEKLFF
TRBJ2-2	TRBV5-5	CASSFRDRAHGELFF
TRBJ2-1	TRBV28	CASSLMGRTFYNEQFF
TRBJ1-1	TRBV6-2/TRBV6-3	CASSSLSEGDTEAFF
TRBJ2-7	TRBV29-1	CSVVPGGFEQYF
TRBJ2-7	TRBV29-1	CSVGVAYEQYF
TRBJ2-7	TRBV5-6	CASSLNQVLYEQYF
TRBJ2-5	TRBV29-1	CSVDRGGTQYF
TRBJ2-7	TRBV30	CAWSAGQVSSYEQYF
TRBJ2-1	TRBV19	CASSSFEPNEQFF
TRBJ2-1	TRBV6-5	CASSSDSYRPNEQFF
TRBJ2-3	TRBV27	CASTGADTQYF
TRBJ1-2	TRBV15	CATSRGQGYRGYTF
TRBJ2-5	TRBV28	CASEGFTQETQYF
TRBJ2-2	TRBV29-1	CSVESVEGSNTGELFF
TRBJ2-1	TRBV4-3	CASSQSLQGLEQFF
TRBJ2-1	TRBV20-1	CSAIARRSYNEQFF
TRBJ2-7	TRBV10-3	CAKPWSIPYEQYF
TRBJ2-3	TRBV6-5	CASSYLGPWTDTQYF
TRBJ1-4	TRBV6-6	CASSHGEKLFF
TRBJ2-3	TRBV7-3	CASSFTGESLAGGPNTQYF
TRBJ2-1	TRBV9	CASSVTGGIYNEQFF
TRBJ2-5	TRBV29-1	CSVERGARETQYF
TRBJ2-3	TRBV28	CASSRLAGRTDTQYF
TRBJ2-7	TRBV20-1	CSASLLGIYEQYF
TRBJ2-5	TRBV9	CASSLGLGDQETQYF
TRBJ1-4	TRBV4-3	CASSQDTGKNEKLFF
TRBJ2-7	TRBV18	CASSRTGEGTYEQYF
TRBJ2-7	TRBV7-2	CASSLVGTSGAYYEQYF
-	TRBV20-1	CSARADNYEQYF
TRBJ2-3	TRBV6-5	CASNTGYTDTQYF
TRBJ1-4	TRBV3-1	CASSPMGQNEKLFF
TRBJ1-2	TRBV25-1	CASSDPGTGGGYTF
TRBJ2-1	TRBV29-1	CSFQGQLPDEQFF
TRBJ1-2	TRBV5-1	CASSLRRDRADGYTF